The 3 T cell receptor beta chains below come from one sample, sequenced in a study of control samples from healthy donors and cancer patients. TCRdb keeps only in-frame clones here, not all; method: immunoSEQ multiplex PCR. The sample holds 50,000 or so clones, 80% seen once. The sample consisted of blood. These TCRs come from a man between 65 and 85 years old in good health.

The rearrangement uses TRBV4-1 and TRBJ1-1; D might be TRBD1 (5 bases). Germline assignment: CDR1 MGHRA and CDR2 YSYEKL. The CDR3 contains 18 residues. The V end lost 4 bases, the J end lost 1 base, and 22 bases lay between the germline ends. The CDR3 here is CASSPGPAEGQRNTEAFF. In DNA, the CDR3 is TGCGCCAGCAGCCCGGGGCCCGCAGAGGGGCAGAGGAACACTGAAGCTTTCTTT.

This chain uses TRBV5-1 with TRBJ2-1; maybe TRBD2 (6 bases). Germline values: CDR1 SGHRS, CDR2 YFSETQ. This CDR3 region has 15 residues. The ends were cut back, 3 bases at V and 0 bases at J, with 10 bases in the middle. The CDR3, as DNA: TGCGCCAGCAGCTCTCGGGAGAGCTCCTACAATGAGCAGTTCTTC. This translates into CASSSRESSYNEQFF.

The chain employs TRBV2 and TRBJ1-2; D uncertain. This CDR3 contains 16 residues. Germline V gene data show CDR1 as SNHLY and CDR2 as FYNNEI. Trimming shortened V by 1 base and J by 3 bases, and 15 bases separated the two germline ends. In nucleotides, the CDR3 is TGTGCCAGCAGTGAAGGCGAGCGGGGAGCGGACTATGGCTACACCTTC. Translated, it gives CASSEGERGADYGYTF.